Following are 23 T cell receptor beta chains from one sample sequenced in a study of T-cell reconstitution after alpha-beta-depleted transplantation in children. Preparation of the TCRbeta library was carried out with unique molecular identifiers. A single record per CDR3 protein comes from TCRdb applying MiXCR to the PCR reads. The data hold some 300,000 distinct CDR3 sequences, with 10% observed a single time. Sequenced material: PBMCs, taken before TCRalphabeta/CD19-depleted stem cell transplant. The origin of the receptors is a boy in the first two years of life with acute myeloid leukemia, due to receive a stem cell transplant.

The chain carries TRBV20-1 and TRBJ2-7, with 9 bases that match TRBD2. Germline CDR1 and CDR2: DFQATT and SNEGSKA (reference sequence). The CDR3 length is 15 residues. J was trimmed by 2 bases and V by 6 bases; bases with no gene match: 11. CDR3 DNA: TGCAGTGCACTTTACGGGGTAGCGGGGGCCTACGAGCAGTACTTC. Residues: CSALYGVAGAYEQYF.

This clonotype was seen at least ten times. The junction shows a germline mismatch at one end, possibly a read error. The rearrangement joins TRBV13 to TRBJ2-5, with D perhaps assigned TRBD1 or TRBD2 (5 bases each). The CDR3 runs 14 residues. The germline CDR1 and CDR2 sequences are PRHDT and FYEKMQ (reference sequence). The CDR3 DNA is TGTGCCAGCAGCTTAGGGACGGACTTCGGGACCCAGTGCTTC. Its protein product is CASSLGTDFGTQCF.

This clonotype was detected only a few times. The genes are TRBV20-1 and TRBJ2-3; D is unclear. The V end lost 7 bases, the J end lost 2 bases, and 22 bases lay between the germline ends. The CDR3 loop spans 16 amino acids. Germline CDR1 and CDR2: DFQATT and SNEGSKA (reference sequence). CDR3 DNA: TGCAGTGGCCTCATCATGGGTTTCTATCCCACAGATACGCAGTATTTT. Amino acids: CSGLIMGFYPTDTQYF.

In its sample, this clonotype was seen many times. V usage is TRBV5-1 and J usage is TRBJ2-5; unclear D gene. CDR1 is SGHRS and CDR2 is YFSETQ in the germline V gene. CDR3 size: 13 residues. V lost 1 base, J lost 5 bases, and 9 bases lay in between. The chain's CDR3 is CASSLILSETQYF. The CDR3 nucleotides are TGCGCCAGCAGCTTGATCTTATCCGAGACCCAGTACTTC.

This clonotype was found many times. CDR3 residues: CASSLWGSSGEQYF. The CDR3 coding sequence is TGCGCCAGCAGCTTATGGGGAAGTTCTGGCGAGCAGTACTTC. This chain uses TRBV5-1 with TRBJ2-7; D gene uncertain. In germline, CDR1 is SGHRS, CDR2 YFSETQ. CDR3 length: 14 residues. V lost 2 bases, J lost 6 bases, and 15 bases lay in between.

This clonotype was observed many times. The gene calls are TRBV9 and TRBJ2-5; D gene unclear. V lost 0 bases to trimming and J lost 3 bases, with 9 bases between them. Germline CDR1 reads SGDLS; CDR2 reads YYNGEE. The CDR3 covers 14 residues. The CDR3 here is CASSVDDGKETQYF. The CDR3, as DNA: TGTGCCAGCAGCGTAGACGATGGGAAAGAGACCCAGTACTTC.

On this clonotype: One end of the junction does not line up with germline, which may come from a read error. This chain connects TRBV12-3 or TRBV12-4 to TRBJ2-3, with D hard to call. CDR3 length: 12 residues. CDR3 amino acids: CASSLTTDMQYF. CDR3 coding DNA: TGTGCCAGCAGTTTAACCACAGATATGCAGTATTTT.

This clonotype was detected many times. The chain recombines TRBV19 with TRBJ2-1, with D possibly being TRBD2 (5 bases). The germline CDR1 and CDR2 sequences are LNHDA and SQIVND (reference sequence). V was pared by 6 bases and J by 9 bases, with 15 bases between. There are 13 residues in the CDR3. CDR3 nucleotides: TGTGCCAGTAGCCCCTTGCCCAGCGGTGAGCAGTTCTTC. Translating gives CASSPLPSGEQFF.

This clonotype came up a few times. J is TRBJ2-1 and V is TRBV29-1; 9 nucleotides agree with TRBD2. This CDR3 has 14 residues. CDR1 and CDR2 (germline): SQVTM, ANQGSEA. The junction had 3 bases not matched to a gene; V was cut back by 3 bases and J by 3 bases. As DNA, the CDR3 is TGCAGCGTTGATTGCGGGAGGGGCTACAATGAGCAGTTCTTC. This gives the protein CSVDCGRGYNEQFF.

There are many counts of this clonotype. V is TRBV19 and J is TRBJ2-1; 11 bases align to TRBD2. In germline, CDR1 is LNHDA, CDR2 SQIVND (reference sequence). The length of the CDR3 is 16 residues. V lost 6 bases and J lost 4; bases outside the gene matches: 8. The CDR3 region has the DNA TGTGCCAGTAGGGAGTGGACTAGCGGGCGATACAATGAGCAGTTCTTC. This codes for CASREWTSGRYNEQFF.

This clonotype was detected ten times or more. The V call is TRBV7-9, the J call TRBJ2-1; D may be TRBD1 (6 bases). The V gene lost 3 bases and the J gene lost 6 bases, with 15 bases spanning the gap. From germline, CDR1 is SEHNR and CDR2 FQNEAQ (reference sequence). There are 15 residues in the CDR3. The CDR3 bases are TGTGCCAGCAGCTTGGTACAGGGTGAATCCAATGAGCAGTTCTTC. Encoded protein: CASSLVQGESNEQFF.

The genes are TRBV7-6 and TRBJ2-7; a weak D match, TRBD2 (6 bases). Germline loops: CDR1 SGHVS, CDR2 FNYEAQ. Trimming cost V 0 bases and J 5 bases, with 14 bases left between them. This CDR3 has 15 amino acids. CDR3 amino acids: CASSLATEGRNEQYF. CDR3 sequence (DNA): TGTGCCAGCAGCTTAGCGACAGAGGGGAGGAACGAGCAGTACTTC.

This clonotype has ten or more counts. The genes are TRBV7-2 and TRBJ1-5; D unclear. Trimming pared 1 base from V and 4 bases from J, leaving 8 bases between. The CDR3 length is 14 residues. From germline, CDR1 is SGHTA and CDR2 FQGNSA. CDR3 in amino acids: CASSLVGPNQPQHF. In nucleotides, the CDR3 is TGTGCCAGCAGCTTAGTTGGGCCTAATCAGCCCCAGCATTTT.

This clonotype was counted at least ten times. The rearrangement uses TRBV3-1 and TRBJ2-5; D is perhaps TRBD2 (6 bases). The CDR3 loop spans 16 amino acids. Trimming took off 0 bases at V and 3 bases at J, with 14 bases between the two ends. Germline V gives CDR1 LGHDT, CDR2 YNNKEL (reference sequence). This chain's CDR3 is CASSQELRGLEETQYF. The CDR3, as DNA: TGTGCCAGCAGCCAAGAGTTGCGGGGACTCGAAGAGACCCAGTACTTC.

Ten or more counts support this clonotype. V and J are TRBV6-2 or TRBV6-3 and TRBJ1-1; D gene uncertain. The V end was cut by 2 bases, the J end by 4 bases, with 20 bases between. CDR3 length: 17 residues. Germline CDR1 MNHEY, CDR2 SVGEGT. CDR3 residues: CASSYPTRWLRSTEAFF. Here the CDR3 DNA reads TGTGCCAGCAGTTACCCAACACGGTGGTTGAGGAGCACTGAAGCTTTCTTT.

This clonotype was detected many times. V usage is TRBV7-2 and J usage is TRBJ2-5, with D possibly being TRBD1 or TRBD2 (5 bases each). Trimming took off 6 bases at V and 1 base at J, with 12 bases between the two ends. CDR1 and CDR2 from the germline V gene are SGHTA and FQGNSA. The CDR3 totals 14 residues. Here the CDR3 reads CASRSRGPQETQYF. In nucleotides, the CDR3 is TGTGCCAGCAGATCAAGGGGACCCCAAGAGACCCAGTACTTC.

This clonotype occurred many times. The chain has TRBV7-9 and TRBJ2-7; no reliable D call. This CDR3 has 12 residues. Trimming took off 5 bases at V and 4 bases at J, with 9 bases between the two ends. CDR1 and CDR2 from the germline V gene are SEHNR and FQNEAQ (reference sequence). CDR3 coding DNA: TGTGCCAGCAGCCCCCAAGAATACGAGCAGTACTTC. Its translation is CASSPQEYEQYF.

This clonotype appeared many times. J is TRBJ2-3 and V is TRBV29-1, with 9 bases that match TRBD1. J lost 6 bases, V lost 6 bases, and 10 bases had no gene match. The germline gives CDR1 SQVTM, CDR2 ANQGSEA. CDR3 size: 14 residues. Here the CDR3 reads CSVHTGGLRDTQYF. The CDR3, as DNA: TGCAGCGTCCACACAGGGGGCCTGAGGGATACGCAGTATTTT.

This clonotype was counted ten times or more. The rearrangement uses TRBV7-9 and TRBJ2-3, with D hard to call. The CDR3 has 13 amino acids. V shed 2 bases and J shed 6 bases, with 9 bases lying between them. Looked up from germline, CDR1 is SEHNR and CDR2 is FQNEAQ (reference sequence). CDR3 sequence reads: CASSLRWRDTQYF. The CDR3 nucleotides read TGTGCCAGCAGCTTAAGGTGGCGGGATACGCAGTATTTT.

This clonotype was counted at least ten times. J is TRBJ1-2 and V is TRBV15, with 8 positions matching TRBD1. This CDR3 is built from 16 residues. In germline, CDR1 is LNHNV, CDR2 YYDKDF (reference sequence). Trimming cost V 3 bases and J 2 bases; bases outside gene matches: 8. DNA of the CDR3: TGTGCCACCAGCAGGACCGGACAGGGCGGAAACTATGGCTACACCTTC. Protein sequence: CATSRTGQGGNYGYTF.

This clonotype was seen at least ten times. The rearrangement links TRBV5-1 to TRBJ2-1; 8 positions agree with TRBD2. This CDR3 has 15 residues. CDR1 and CDR2 from the germline V gene are SGHRS and YFSETQ. V shed 4 bases and J 5 bases; nucleotides not matched to a gene: 8. CDR3 bases: TGCGCCAGCAGCCGGGAGGGGCCTTGGGACAATGAGCAGTTCTTC. It codes for CASSREGPWDNEQFF.

Worth noting for this clonotype: This may be a read error, as it is one base from a much larger clone. V and J are TRBV20-1 and TRBJ2-1; the match to TRBD2 covers 13 bases. The J call may be wrong; the DNA end is better matched by TRBJ2-7. The CDR3 runs 16 residues. In germline, CDR1 is DFQATT, CDR2 SNEGSKA (reference sequence). CDR3 sequence: CSARKTSGRSYNEQYF. For the CDR3, the DNA is TGCAGTGCTAGGAAGACTAGCGGGAGGTCCTACAATGAGCAGTACTTC.

At least ten counts were recorded for this clonotype. The rearrangement uses TRBV7-2 and TRBJ1-2; possibly TRBD1 for D (6 bases). Per germline, CDR1 SGHTA and CDR2 FQGNSA. The CDR3 extends over 14 amino acids. The V and J ends lost 0 bases and 8 bases respectively, with 13 bases between them. The CDR3 DNA reads as TGTGCCAGCAGCTTAGCGGAGGGGGTAGGAGGCTACACCTTC. It is translated as CASSLAEGVGGYTF.